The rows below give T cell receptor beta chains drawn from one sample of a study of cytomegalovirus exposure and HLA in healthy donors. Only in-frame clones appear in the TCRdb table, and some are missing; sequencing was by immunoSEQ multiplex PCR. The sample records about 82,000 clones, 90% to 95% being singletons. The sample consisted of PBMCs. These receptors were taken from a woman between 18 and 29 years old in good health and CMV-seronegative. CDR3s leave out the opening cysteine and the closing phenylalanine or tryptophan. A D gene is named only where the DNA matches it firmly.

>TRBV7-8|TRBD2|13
ASSFSGRGGYEQY
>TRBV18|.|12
ASSLDRPSYGYT
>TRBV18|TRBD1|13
ASSRDRGSGYGYT
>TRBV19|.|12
ASSVLQGNTEAF
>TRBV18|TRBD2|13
ASSRTSGRYNEQF
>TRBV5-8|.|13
ASRWGGNPNTEAF
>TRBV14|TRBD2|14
ASSPPGLAGAGELF
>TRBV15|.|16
ATSRPGDIRGSGYEQY
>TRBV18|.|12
ASGRSGSENEQF
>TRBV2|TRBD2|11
ASSPSGLETQY
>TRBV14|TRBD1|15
ASSRNRGAYSLGEQY
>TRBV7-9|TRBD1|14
ASSPPTGAINEKLF
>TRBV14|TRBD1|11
ASSLTGGREAF
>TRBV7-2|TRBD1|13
ASSLSAAGGYGYT
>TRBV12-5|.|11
ASGLSGSTEAF
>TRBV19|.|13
ASSPNGLGANVLT
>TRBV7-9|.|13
ASSLVVLDRNEQF
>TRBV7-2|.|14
ASSRGSGLATDTQY
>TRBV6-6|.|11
ASSQGSNQPQH
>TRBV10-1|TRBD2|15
ASSESTSRVFYNEQF
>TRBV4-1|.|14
ASSRTQGTSSGELF
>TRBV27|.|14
ASSSHNRRGPDTQY
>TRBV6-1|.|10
ASSEALGEQY
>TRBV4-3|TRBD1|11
ASSPGTAYGYT
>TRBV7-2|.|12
ASSLTMRDYGYT
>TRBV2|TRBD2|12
ASRETSSANEQY
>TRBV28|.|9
ASSSNYGYT
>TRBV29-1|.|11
SASLTGAYEQY
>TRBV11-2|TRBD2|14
ASSFQLAGPTDTQY
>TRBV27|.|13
ASSFAGAFNQPQH
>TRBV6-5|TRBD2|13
ASSYGPGGIYEQY
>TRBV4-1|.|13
ASSLGHLANYGYT
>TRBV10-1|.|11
ASKMGGNTEAF
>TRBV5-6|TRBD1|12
ASSLVGQSYEQY
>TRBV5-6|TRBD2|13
ASRWGGGSTDTQY
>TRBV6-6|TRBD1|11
ASSTGVMQPQH
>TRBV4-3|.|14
ASSQEERTGTGELF
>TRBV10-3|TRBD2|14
AISERSTSGSYEQY
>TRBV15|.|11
ATSKQRNTEAF
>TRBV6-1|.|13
ASEKRSGSGNTIY
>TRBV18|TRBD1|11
ASSPGTDRGYT